The clone carrying this T cell receptor (beta chain) was picked up a small number of times. The repertoire was sequenced with immunoSEQ multiplex PCR; TCRdb's copy has only in-frame clones and lacks some. Among 50,000 to 65,000 clones, 70% to 75% were seen once, and the ten largest hold approximately 2.6%. Single viable CD3+CD4+CD8-CD45RO+ cells were sorted as the memory CD4+ T cells. Positive selection with CD4 microbeads enriched total CD4+ T cells. This entry comes from a study of memory CD4+ T cells and cytomegalovirus serostatus. The overall study: Of the healthy Belgian adults, 9 were CMV seropositive and 24 seronegative.

The CDR3 totals 13 residues. Trimming left V 1 base short and J 1 base short, with 4 bases between. Germline lookup yields CDR1 SGHAT and CDR2 FQDESV (reference sequence). The clonotype was recovered from an adult in good health and CMV-seropositive. The chain joins TRBV11-1 to TRBJ1-1; D unclear. The sequenced sample was memory CD4+ T cells from blood. The CDR3 DNA sequence: TGTGCCAGCAGCTTAGAAGCGAACACTGAAGCTTTCTTT. Translated: CASSLEANTEAFF.